Below, 25 T cell receptor beta chains from the same sample are listed, as sequenced in a study of CD8 T cells in Susac syndrome. RNA, at roughly 0.45 to 1 ug, was reverse transcribed with random hexamers. TCRdb reprocessed the immunoSEQ multiplex PCR reads with MiXCR, giving one entry per CDR3 protein. The sample has around 130,000 distinct CDR3 sequences, roughly 94% seen once. Material: CD4+ T cells from PBMCs. These receptors came from a human donor in good health.

The chain has TRBV29-1 and TRBJ2-5, with D unresolved. The CDR3 loop spans 13 amino acids. The germline V gene encodes CDR1 SQVTM and CDR2 ANQGSEA. Trimming cost V 8 bases and J 5 bases, with 18 bases left between them. The CDR3 sequence: CSSRPGPRETQYF. For the CDR3, the DNA is TGCAGCTCACGACCGGGTCCCCGGGAGACCCAGTACTTC.

The chain couples TRBV3-1 to TRBJ2-5, with 10 bases that match TRBD2. This CDR3 has 17 amino acids. V trimming: 0 bases; J trimming: 5 bases; junction bases outside the gene matches: 9. Germline values: CDR1 LGHDT, CDR2 YNNKEL (reference sequence). In nucleotides, the CDR3 is TGTGCCAGCAGCCAAGATTCCCTAGCGGGAGCGGAGGAGACCCAGTACTTC. This sequence encodes CASSQDSLAGAEETQYF.

This chain's CDR3 is CASSLGRVEETQYF. The DNA of the CDR3 is TGCGCCAGCAGCTTGGGTAGGGTAGAGGAGACCCAGTACTTC. The chain couples TRBV5-1 to TRBJ2-5, with D unclear. The CDR3 is 14 amino acids. V shed 0 bases and J shed 5 bases, with 11 bases lying between them. The V gene's germline CDR1 is SGHRS and CDR2 YFSETQ. Complete variable domain (other parts from reference TRBV5-1 and TRBJ2-5): KAGVTQTPRYLIKTRGQQVTLSCSPISGHRSVSWYQQTPGQGLQFLFEYFSETQRNKGNFPGRFSGRQFSNSRSEMNVSTLELGDSALYLCASSLGRVEETQYFGPGTRLLVL.

The rearrangement links TRBV12-3 or TRBV12-4 to TRBJ1-6, with D possibly being TRBD1 (6 bases). CDR3 length: 13 residues. The V and J ends lost 6 bases and 6 bases respectively, with 9 bases between them. The CDR3 DNA follows: TGTGCCAGCAGAGTGGGGGCTAATTCACCCCTCCACTTT. It codes for CASRVGANSPLHF.

The J gene is TRBJ1-1, the V gene TRBV10-3; 9 nucleotides align to TRBD1. V shed 2 bases, J shed 10 bases, and the junction held 11 bases outside the gene matches. Germline CDR1 reads ENHRY; CDR2 reads SYGVKD. This CDR3 is built from 15 residues. DNA for the CDR3: TGTGCCATCAGTGAGGGGACAGGGATACCGAGGGGAGCTTTCTTT. Its protein product is CAISEGTGIPRGAFF.

The chain combines TRBV29-1 with TRBJ2-2, with TRBD1 identical over 9 bases. Unmatched junction bases numbered 3, after V lost 7 bases and J lost 6 bases. Germline V gene data show CDR1 as SQVTM and CDR2 as ANQGSEA. CDR3 length equals 12 residues. The CDR3 spells CSADRGSGELFF. DNA of the CDR3: TGCAGCGCTGACAGGGGGTCCGGGGAGCTGTTTTTT.

The rearrangement links TRBV3-1 to TRBJ1-5; D ambiguous. Trimming took 0 bases from V and 6 from J, leaving 6 bases between them. This CDR3 region has 13 residues. Germline V gene data show CDR1 as LGHDT and CDR2 as YNNKEL (reference sequence). The CDR3 nucleotides are TGTGCCAGCAGCCAAGATCGGGTTCAGCCCCAGCATTTT. Its translation is CASSQDRVQPQHF. Full variable domain (outside the CDR3, taken from reference TRBV3-1 and TRBJ1-5): DTAVSQTPKYLVTQMGNDKSIKCEQNLGHDTMYWYKQDSKKFLKIMFSYNNKELIINETVPNRFSPKSPDKAHLNLHINSLELGDSAVYFCASSQDRVQPQHFGDGTRLSIL.

The V gene is TRBV7-3, the J gene TRBJ2-1; TRBD2 matches at 9 bases. Trimming cost V 3 bases and J 0 bases; bases outside gene matches: 6. The length of the CDR3 is 17 residues. CDR1 SGHTA and CDR2 FQGTGA come from the germline V gene. The CDR3 loop reads CASSLTSGPSSYNEQFF. The CDR3 region has the DNA TGTGCCAGCAGCTTGACTAGCGGCCCCTCCTCCTACAATGAGCAGTTCTTC.

The chain joins TRBV24-1 to TRBJ2-7; D is possibly TRBD1 (6 bases). This CDR3 region has 14 residues. The germline CDR1 and CDR2 sequences are KGHDR and SFDVKD. V lost 3 bases and J lost 3, with 11 bases in between. The CDR3 protein is CATSDPKGDYEQYF. The CDR3, as DNA: TGTGCCACCAGTGATCCGAAGGGGGACTACGAGCAGTACTTC.

The CDR3 protein is CASSQAPGRHGELFF. CDR3 bases: TGCGCCAGCAGCCAAGCGCCGGGGCGTCACGGGGAGCTGTTTTTT. This sequence joins TRBV4-3 and TRBJ2-2; either TRBD1 or TRBD2 may supply D (5 bases each). The germline V gene encodes CDR1 LGHNA and CDR2 YSLEER. There are 15 residues in the CDR3. V lost 1 base, J lost 7 bases, and 13 bases lay in between.

The sample holds a few counts of this clonotype. The CDR3 protein is CASKGAAQSSHEQYF. CDR3 in DNA: TGCGCCAGCAAAGGGGCAGCCCAATCGAGCCACGAGCAGTACTTC. The chain joins TRBV5-1 to TRBJ2-7; weak D call: TRBD1 (5 bases). CDR3 length equals 15 residues. V was shortened by 6 bases and J by 5 bases, with 21 bases between the two germline ends. Germline V gene lookup returns CDR1 SGHRS and CDR2 YFSETQ.

This clonotype appeared once. The chain carries TRBV10-3 and TRBJ2-1; 8 positions agree with TRBD2. From germline, CDR1 is ENHRY and CDR2 SYGVKD. The CDR3 is 12 amino acids. V lost 10 bases to trimming and J lost 7 bases; unmatched junction nucleotides: 6. Here the CDR3 DNA reads TGTGCCACCCAAGCGGGAGCGAATGAGCAGTTCTTC. The encoded protein is CATQAGANEQFF.

The V call is TRBV18, the J call TRBJ1-3; no clear D. Germline V gives CDR1 KGHSH, CDR2 LQKENI. There are 16 residues in the CDR3. V was clipped by 2 bases and J by 0 bases, with 11 bases between them. The DNA for the CDR3 is TGTGCCAGCTCACCATTCGACGACAACTCTGGAAACACCATATATTTT. It yields the protein CASSPFDDNSGNTIYF.

The CDR3 nucleotides are TGTGCCAGCAGTCCTCCGCTCGGGGGGGGACTAGGTCGAGATACGCAGTATTTT. Translating gives CASSPPLGGGLGRDTQYF. The J gene is TRBJ2-3, the V gene TRBV12-3 or TRBV12-4, with 8 bases aligning to TRBD2. The V and J ends lost 5 bases and 5 bases, in that order; junction bases with no gene match: 18. The CDR3 is 18 residues long.

The V gene is TRBV7-9, the J gene TRBJ2-4; D gene ambiguous. V was trimmed by 5 bases and J by 0 bases, leaving 14 bases between them. CDR1 is SEHNR, CDR2 FQNEAQ, per germline (reference sequence). The CDR3 runs to 16 residues. CDR3 amino acids: CASSPEIYGAKNIQYF. The CDR3 DNA reads TGTGCCAGCAGCCCTGAGATCTACGGAGCCAAAAACATTCAGTACTTC.

This clonotype was counted once. The chain carries TRBV4-3 and TRBJ2-7, with D perhaps being TRBD1 or TRBD2 (6 bases each). The germline CDR1 and CDR2 sequences are LGHNA and YSLEER. The length of the CDR3 is 15 residues. Deletions cut 0 bases from V and 3 bases from J, with 12 bases between. The CDR3 sequence is CASSQDGGPLYEQYF. The DNA of the CDR3 is TGCGCCAGCAGCCAAGATGGGGGGCCCCTCTACGAGCAGTACTTC.

The chain couples TRBV7-9 to TRBJ2-2, with D maybe TRBD1 (6 bases). This CDR3 comprises 16 residues. Germline CDR1 and CDR2: SEHNR and FQNEAQ (reference sequence). V lost 1 base, J lost 6 bases, and 15 bases lay in between. The CDR3 is CASSLVAGAGAGELFF. The DNA for the CDR3 is TGTGCCAGCAGCTTAGTGGCAGGGGCAGGCGCCGGGGAGCTGTTTTTT.

The gene calls are TRBV10-3 and TRBJ2-3; D might be TRBD1 or TRBD2, each matching 5 bases. V was clipped by 7 bases and J by 6 bases, with 17 bases between them. The CDR3 sequence is 14 residues long. The germline gives CDR1 ENHRY, CDR2 SYGVKD. Here the CDR3 DNA reads TGTGCCATCACCCCGGGGACCTCCGTGGATACGCAGTATTTT. Translated: CAITPGTSVDTQYF.

The J gene is TRBJ2-2, the V gene TRBV29-1; 12 positions match TRBD2. This CDR3 is built from 14 residues. CDR1 is SQVTM and CDR2 is ANQGSEA in the germline V gene. V lost 4 bases and J lost 9; bases outside the gene matches: 6. CDR3 bases: TGCAGCGTTGTTCTAGCGGGAGGGCCCCGGGAGCTGTTTTTT. Translating gives CSVVLAGGPRELFF.

The V and J genes are TRBV5-1 and TRBJ2-7, with 7 bases identical to TRBD1. Trimming cost V 4 bases and J 9 bases; bases outside gene matches: 10. CDR3 length equals 13 residues. Germline V gene data show CDR1 as SGHRS and CDR2 as YFSETQ. This CDR3 is CASSPGTAEGQYF. CDR3 bases: TGCGCCAGCAGCCCTGGGACAGCTGAAGGGCAGTACTTC. The whole variable domain, filled in from reference TRBV5-1 and TRBJ2-7, reads KAGVTQTPRYLIKTRGQQVTLSCSPISGHRSVSWYQQTPGQGLQFLFEYFSETQRNKGNFPGRFSGRQFSNSRSEMNVSTLELGDSALYLCASSPGTAEGQYFGPGTRLTVT.

This chain connects TRBV10-3 to TRBJ1-2; TRBD1 matches at 8 bases. The germline CDR1 and CDR2 sequences are ENHRY and SYGVKD. The CDR3 length is 15 residues. V lost 8 bases, J lost 8 bases, and 16 bases stayed unmatched. The CDR3 DNA follows: TGTGCCATCCATGTACAGGACAGGGCCAGCGGAGGCTACACCTTC. Amino acid sequence: CAIHVQDRASGGYTF.

The chain combines TRBV28 with TRBJ1-2, with D possibly matching TRBD1 (6 bases). Germline V gene data show CDR1 as MDHEN and CDR2 as SYDVKM. The V and J ends lost 3 bases and 3 bases respectively, with 14 bases between them. The CDR3 totals 15 residues. The CDR3 DNA reads TGTGCCAGCAGTTTTTCCGGGGGCGCCGACTATGGCTACACCTTC. Translation gives CASSFSGGADYGYTF.

The chain joins TRBV28 to TRBJ1-2; unclear D gene. The germline gives CDR1 MDHEN, CDR2 SYDVKM. The CDR3 totals 13 residues. V lost 5 bases and J 2 bases, leaving 9 bases between the germline ends. The CDR3 DNA follows: TGTGCCAGCAGTAGCCGGAAGAACTATGGCTACACCTTC. Encoded protein: CASSSRKNYGYTF.

This clonotype has a single count. The gene calls are TRBV28 and TRBJ1-1; D is ambiguous. CDR3 size: 11 residues. V shed 8 bases and J shed 4 bases, with 8 bases lying between them. CDR1 and CDR2 (germline): MDHEN, SYDVKM. This chain's CDR3 is CASGLATEAFF. DNA for the CDR3: TGTGCCAGCGGGTTGGCCACTGAAGCTTTCTTT.

This chain links TRBV20-1 with TRBJ2-7; D may be TRBD2 (6 bases). Trimming stripped 6 bases from V and 0 bases from J, with 18 bases between. The germline V gene encodes CDR1 DFQATT and CDR2 SNEGSKA (reference sequence). This CDR3 has 15 amino acids. CDR3 coding DNA: TGCAGTGCCTCTAATCCGGGAGTGATCTCCTACGAGCAGTACTTC. Protein sequence: CSASNPGVISYEQYF.